This entry lists 7 T cell receptor beta chains sequenced from one sample in a study of T-cell memory formation after mild COVID-19. TCRdb recomputed calls from the 5' RACE reads with MiXCR, one row per CDR3 protein. The table shows more than 120,000 distinct CDR3 sequences, with about a fifth occurring only once. The sample comprised PBMCs or a T cell subset sorted from them (not recorded which). Receptors originate from an adult woman who had mild COVID-19 (a few samples of this study predate the infection). Cell type and time point are not known.

The gene calls are TRBV15 and TRBJ2-5, with 8 bases that match TRBD2. The CDR3 length is 13 residues. Looked up from germline, CDR1 is LNHNV and CDR2 is YYDKDF (reference sequence). J lost 5 bases, V lost 1 base, and 0 bases had no gene match. DNA of the CDR3: TGTGCCACCAGCAGAGCGGGGGGGGAGACCCAGTACTTC. This codes for CATSRAGGETQYF.

This sequence joins TRBV12-3 or TRBV12-4 and TRBJ1-2; D possibly corresponds to TRBD1 (5 bases). Trimming shortened V by 4 bases and J by 2 bases, and 11 bases separated the two germline ends. The CDR3 spans 14 residues. CDR3 sequence (DNA): TGTGCCAGCAGTTGGAACCGGGGGAACTATGGCTACACCTTC. As protein: CASSWNRGNYGYTF.

The gene calls are TRBV12-3 or TRBV12-4 and TRBJ2-3; D gene unclear. The length of the CDR3 is 14 residues. Deletions cut 3 bases from V and 5 bases from J, with 12 bases between. The CDR3 nucleotides are TGTGCCAGCAGTTTGGGTAGAGGTGGAGATACGCAGTATTTT. This codes for CASSLGRGGDTQYF.

The rearrangement links TRBV20-1 to TRBJ1-5; no reliable D call. Trimming shortened V by 3 bases and J by 2 bases, and 11 bases separated the two germline ends. Per the germline V gene, CDR1 is DFQATT and CDR2 is SNEGSKA (reference sequence). The CDR3 runs 14 residues. Here the CDR3 DNA reads TGCAGTGCTAGTTCCGGTGGGGGCAATCAGCCCCAGCATTTT. It translates to CSASSGGGNQPQHF.

This clonotype was detected only a few times. The chain is built from TRBV10-3 and TRBJ2-5, with D tentatively TRBD1 or TRBD2 (5 bases each). The ends were cut back, 11 bases at V and 1 base at J, with 11 bases in the middle. This CDR3 is 12 amino acids long. CDR1 and CDR2 from the germline V gene are ENHRY and SYGVKD. The DNA of the CDR3 is TGTGCCTCCGGGACCCGCCAAGAGACCCAGTACTTC. Its protein product is CASGTRQETQYF.

This clonotype was recorded many times. This rearrangement joins TRBV5-1 to TRBJ2-3, with a tentative D call TRBD1 (6 bases). V was pared by 4 bases and J by 0 bases, with 9 bases between. This CDR3 is built from 14 residues. In germline, CDR1 is SGHRS, CDR2 YFSETQ. CDR3: CASSPDRSTDTQYF. The DNA for the CDR3 is TGCGCCAGCAGCCCCGACAGGAGCACAGATACGCAGTATTTT.

The chain recombines TRBV27 with TRBJ2-7; no clear D gene. Per the germline V gene, CDR1 is MNHEY and CDR2 is SMNVEV (reference sequence). The CDR3 loop spans 15 amino acids. V was trimmed by 2 bases and J by 2 bases, leaving 13 bases between them. The CDR3 spells CASSLIPVSPYEQYF. CDR3 DNA: TGTGCCAGCAGTTTAATCCCGGTTTCCCCCTACGAGCAGTACTTC.